This passage covers 11 T cell receptor beta chains from one sample sequenced in a study of T cells in Graves' hyperthyroidism and ophthalmopathy. Authors of the study amplified TCR beta CDR3 regions from RNA transcripts. The HTBI primer set was used in a first-round RT-PCR of the TCR CDR3. TCRdb reanalysed the multiplex PCR reads using MiXCR and keeps one entry per CDR3 protein. The sample lists about 380,000 distinct CDR3 sequences; approximately 15% were seen once. The sequenced sample consisted of blood. Receptors were obtained from a woman younger than 45 with Graves' ophthalmopathy.

J is TRBJ2-5 and V is TRBV7-2, with 7 positions matching TRBD2. This CDR3 region has 14 residues. Trimming cost V 6 bases and J 9 bases; bases outside gene matches: 13. CDR1 SGHTA and CDR2 FQGNSA come from the germline V gene. CDR3: CASSFGASGGPQYF. The CDR3 coding sequence is TGTGCCAGCAGTTTCGGGGCTAGCGGAGGGCCCCAGTACTTC.

This clonotype was recorded at least ten times. This sequence joins TRBV4-1 and TRBJ2-5; D is undetermined. Germline CDR1 is MGHRA and CDR2 is YSYEKL. The CDR3 length is 11 residues. V lost 1 base and J 6 bases, leaving 3 bases between the germline ends. DNA for the CDR3: TGCGCCAGCAGCCAAGGAAAGACCCAGTACTTC. Protein sequence: CASSQGKTQYF.

This clonotype was counted at least ten times. The chain is built from TRBV12-3 or TRBV12-4 and TRBJ2-1; 10 bases are a match to TRBD2. The CDR3 consists of 15 residues. Losses at the gene ends were 8 bases for V and 4 bases for J; bases not matched to a gene: 8. Here the CDR3 reads CASGPERGGYNEQFF. In DNA, the CDR3 is TGTGCCAGCGGGCCCGAGCGGGGGGGATACAATGAGCAGTTCTTC.

Many counts were recorded for this clonotype. This chain connects TRBV12-3 or TRBV12-4 to TRBJ1-2; tentatively, D is TRBD1 (6 bases). V was shortened by 7 bases and J by 6 bases, with 18 bases between the two germline ends. The CDR3 contains 14 residues. The CDR3 region is CASTLGRGLDGYTF. The CDR3 bases are TGTGCCAGCACCCTAGGACGGGGGCTCGATGGCTACACCTTC.

The rearrangement links TRBV6-1 to TRBJ2-1, with TRBD2 identical over 13 bases. CDR3 length: 15 residues. From germline, CDR1 is MNHNS and CDR2 SASEGT. Unmatched junction bases numbered 7, after V lost 6 bases and J lost 8 bases. CDR3 sequence (DNA): TGTGCCAGCAGCCCCACTAGCGGGGGGGATGATGAGCAGTTCTTC. Its protein product is CASSPTSGGDDEQFF.

This clonotype was counted many times. The chain uses TRBV4-1 and TRBJ1-1; 10 bases are a match to TRBD1. Germline V gene lookup returns CDR1 MGHRA and CDR2 YSYEKL. The CDR3 runs to 16 residues. V shed 3 bases, J shed 4 bases, and the junction held 8 bases outside the gene matches. Here the CDR3 reads CASSHLGGQGSTEAFF. CDR3 nucleotide sequence: TGCGCCAGCAGCCACTTGGGGGGACAGGGGTCCACTGAAGCTTTCTTT.

This clonotype has ten or more counts. The chain carries TRBV7-3 and TRBJ1-2; 9 bases are shared with TRBD1. The V gene's germline CDR1 is SGHTA and CDR2 FQGTGA. The CDR3 covers 14 residues. V lost 5 bases, J lost 4 bases, and 5 bases stayed unmatched. Written as DNA, the CDR3 is TGTGCCAGCAGCCCTACGGGACAGGGCTATGGCTACACCTTC. This codes for CASSPTGQGYGYTF.

In its sample, this clonotype was seen many times. The rearrangement joins TRBV3-1 to TRBJ1-5; perhaps TRBD1 as D (5 bases). The CDR3 consists of 15 residues. V was clipped by 4 bases and J by 0 bases, with 10 bases between them. Germline CDR1 reads LGHDT; CDR2 reads YNNKEL (reference sequence). The CDR3 DNA reads as TGTGCCAGCAGCCTAGGGGTATATAGCAATCAGCCCCAGCATTTT. Protein sequence: CASSLGVYSNQPQHF.

Concerning this clonotype: This could be a read error, since a much larger clone is one nucleotide away. The chain is built from TRBV20-1 and TRBJ2-3, with 8 bases identical to TRBD1. The DNA end is a closer match to TRBJ1-5, so the J assignment may be wrong. This CDR3 is 17 amino acids long. The V gene's germline CDR1 is DFQATT and CDR2 SNEGSKA (reference sequence). The CDR3 protein is CSAYRQGRGGGTDTQHF. As DNA, the CDR3 is TGCAGTGCTTACAGACAGGGGAGAGGAGGGGGCACAGATACGCAGCATTTT.

This clonotype was observed a few times. The chain has TRBV7-3 and TRBJ2-2; D may be TRBD2 (5 bases). The CDR3 contains 16 residues. Looked up from germline, CDR1 is SGHTA and CDR2 is FQGTGA. Trimming removed 0 bases at V and 6 bases at J, with 14 bases between. CDR3 DNA sequence: TGTGCCAGCAGCTTAACTCTAGCAATCGGACCCGGGGAGCTGTTTTTT. As protein: CASSLTLAIGPGELFF.

In its sample, this clonotype was seen many times. V gene TRBV6-1 combines with J gene TRBJ1-1; no reliable D call. Germline assignment: CDR1 MNHNS and CDR2 SASEGT. The CDR3 contains 15 residues. V was pared by 1 base and J by 0 bases, with 9 bases between. The CDR3 sequence is CASSEDGSLNTEAFF. As DNA, the CDR3 is TGTGCCAGCAGTGAAGACGGCAGCCTGAACACTGAAGCTTTCTTT.